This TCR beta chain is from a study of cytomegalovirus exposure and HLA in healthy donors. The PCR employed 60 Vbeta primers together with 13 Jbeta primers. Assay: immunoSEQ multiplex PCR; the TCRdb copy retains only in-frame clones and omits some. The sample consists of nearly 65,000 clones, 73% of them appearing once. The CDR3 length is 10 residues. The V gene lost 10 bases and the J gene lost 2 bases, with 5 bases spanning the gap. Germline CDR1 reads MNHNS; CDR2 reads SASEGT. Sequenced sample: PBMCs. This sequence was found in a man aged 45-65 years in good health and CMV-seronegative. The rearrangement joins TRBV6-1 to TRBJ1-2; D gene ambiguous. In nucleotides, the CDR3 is TGTGCCATAGAGAACTATGGCTACACCTTC. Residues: CAIENYGYTF.